Following are 4 T cell receptor beta chains from one sample sequenced in a study of Ad26.COV2.S vaccination and SARS-CoV-2 variants. Measured with immunoSEQ multiplex PCR; TCRdb has only the in-frame clones, and not every one. Of fewer than 400,000 clones in the sample, about 82% were seen once. Treatment of the sample: approximately 18 received Ad26.COV2.S at low or high dose, single or two shots; 5 received placebo; per-sample allocation not given. Collection of samples fell on day 63 after the first vaccine or placebo injection. This specimen was peripheral blood, taken in a trial of Ad26.COV2.S vaccine versus placebo. These receptors came from a person aged 18-60 years who received the Ad26.COV2.S COVID-19 vaccine or a placebo.

This chain uses TRBV11-2 with TRBJ2-7, with D tentatively TRBD2 (6 bases). Germline lookup yields CDR1 SGHAT and CDR2 FQNNGV. Trimming removed 7 bases at V and 7 bases at J, with 23 bases between. The CDR3 consists of 15 residues. The CDR3 DNA is TGTGCCAGCACCAGGAGGGCAGACCTACGGGAAGAGCAGTACTTC. Translated: CASTRRADLREEQYF. The full variable domain, in which reference TRBV11-2 and TRBJ2-7 provide the parts outside the CDR3, is EAGVAQSPRYKIIEKRQSVAFWCNPISGHATLYWYQQILGQGPKLLIQFQNNGVVDDSQLPKDRFSAERLKGVDSTLKIQPAKLEDSAVYLCASTRRADLREEQYFGPGTRLTVT.

CDR3: CAWSVGTVLSQPQHF. The CDR3 DNA sequence: TGTGCCTGGAGTGTAGGGACAGTACTGAGTCAGCCCCAGCATTTT. The rearrangement uses TRBV30 and TRBJ1-5, with 7 bases lining up with TRBD1. V lost 0 bases to trimming and J lost 6 bases; unmatched junction nucleotides: 8. This CDR3 region has 15 residues. Per the germline V gene, CDR1 is GTSNPN and CDR2 is SVGIG (reference sequence).

The chain joins TRBV7-2 to TRBJ1-2, with TRBD1 matching over 7 bases. From germline, CDR1 is SGHTA and CDR2 FQGNSA. The CDR3 sequence is 16 residues long. With 1 base clipped from V and 6 bases from J, the junction kept 11 bases outside the gene matches. CDR3 residues: CASSLDTRGRMDGYTF. In DNA, the CDR3 is TGTGCCAGCAGCTTAGACACCAGGGGGAGAATGGATGGCTACACCTTC.

This chain uses TRBV12-5 with TRBJ2-1, with 9 bases that match TRBD1. This CDR3 spans 15 amino acids. Germline V gene lookup returns CDR1 LGHNT and CDR2 FRNRAP. After removal of 2 bases from V and 4 bases from J, the junction contained 3 bases not matched to a gene. For the CDR3, the DNA is TGTGCTAGTGGTTTGAAGGACAGGGGTTACAATGAGCAGTTCTTC. It specifies CASGLKDRGYNEQFF.